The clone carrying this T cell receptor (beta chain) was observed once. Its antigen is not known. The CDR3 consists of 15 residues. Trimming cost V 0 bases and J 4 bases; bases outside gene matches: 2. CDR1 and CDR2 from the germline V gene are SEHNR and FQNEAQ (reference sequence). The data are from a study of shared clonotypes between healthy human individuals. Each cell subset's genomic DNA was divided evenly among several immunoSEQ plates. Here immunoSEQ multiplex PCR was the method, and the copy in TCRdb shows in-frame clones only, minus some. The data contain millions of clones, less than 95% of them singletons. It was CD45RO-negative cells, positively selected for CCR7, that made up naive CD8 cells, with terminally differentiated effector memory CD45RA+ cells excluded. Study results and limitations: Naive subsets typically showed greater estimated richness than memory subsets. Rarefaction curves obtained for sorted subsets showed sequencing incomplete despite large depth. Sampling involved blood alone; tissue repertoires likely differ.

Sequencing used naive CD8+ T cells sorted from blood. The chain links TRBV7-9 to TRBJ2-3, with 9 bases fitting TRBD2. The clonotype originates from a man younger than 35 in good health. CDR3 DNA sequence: TGTGCCAGCAGCTTAGCCGCGGGAGGGTCAGATACGCAGTATTTT. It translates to CASSLAAGGSDTQYF.